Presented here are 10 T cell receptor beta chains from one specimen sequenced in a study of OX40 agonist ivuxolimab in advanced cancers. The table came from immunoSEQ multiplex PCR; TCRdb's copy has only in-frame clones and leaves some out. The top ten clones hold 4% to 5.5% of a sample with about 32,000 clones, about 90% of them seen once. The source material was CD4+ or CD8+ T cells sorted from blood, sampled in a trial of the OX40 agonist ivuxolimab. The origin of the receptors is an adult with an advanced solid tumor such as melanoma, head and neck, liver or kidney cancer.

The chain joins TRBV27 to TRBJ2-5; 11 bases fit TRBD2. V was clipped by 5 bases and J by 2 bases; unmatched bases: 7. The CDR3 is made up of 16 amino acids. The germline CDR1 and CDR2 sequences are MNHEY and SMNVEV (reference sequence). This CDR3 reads CASSPSGTSGQETQYF. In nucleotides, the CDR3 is TGTGCCAGCAGTCCCTCCGGGACTAGCGGACAAGAGACCCAGTACTTC.

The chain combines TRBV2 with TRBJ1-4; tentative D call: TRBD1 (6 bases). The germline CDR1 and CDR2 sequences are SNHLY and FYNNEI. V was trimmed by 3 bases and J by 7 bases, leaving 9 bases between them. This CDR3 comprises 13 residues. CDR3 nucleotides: TGTGCCAGCAGTGACCAGGGGAGTGAAAAACTGTTTTTT. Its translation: CASSDQGSEKLFF.

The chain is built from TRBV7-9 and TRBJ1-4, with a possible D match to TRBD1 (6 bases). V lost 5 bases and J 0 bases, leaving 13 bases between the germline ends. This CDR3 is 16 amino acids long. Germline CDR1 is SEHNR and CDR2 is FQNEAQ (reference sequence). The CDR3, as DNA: TGTGCCAGCAGCCAGGGGAGATTTGCAACTAATGAAAAACTGTTTTTT. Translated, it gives CASSQGRFATNEKLFF.

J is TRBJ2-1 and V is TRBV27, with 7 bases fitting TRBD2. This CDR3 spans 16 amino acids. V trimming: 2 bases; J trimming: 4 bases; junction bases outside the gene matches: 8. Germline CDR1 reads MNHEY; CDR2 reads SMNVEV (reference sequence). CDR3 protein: CASSLPAGDSYNEQFF. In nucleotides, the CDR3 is TGTGCCAGCAGTTTACCGGCGGGGGACTCGTACAATGAGCAGTTCTTC.

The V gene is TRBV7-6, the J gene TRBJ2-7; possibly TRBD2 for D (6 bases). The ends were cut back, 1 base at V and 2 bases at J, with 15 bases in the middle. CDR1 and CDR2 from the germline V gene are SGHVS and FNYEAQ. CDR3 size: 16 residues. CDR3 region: CASSLEEGAGTYEQYF. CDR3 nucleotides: TGTGCCAGCAGCTTAGAGGAGGGCGCGGGAACCTACGAGCAGTACTTC.

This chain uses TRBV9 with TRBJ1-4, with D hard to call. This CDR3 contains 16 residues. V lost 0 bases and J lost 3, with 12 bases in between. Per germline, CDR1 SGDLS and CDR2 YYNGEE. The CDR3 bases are TGTGCCAGCAGCGTAGAAGGGTCACCGTCTAATGAAAAACTGTTTTTT. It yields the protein CASSVEGSPSNEKLFF.

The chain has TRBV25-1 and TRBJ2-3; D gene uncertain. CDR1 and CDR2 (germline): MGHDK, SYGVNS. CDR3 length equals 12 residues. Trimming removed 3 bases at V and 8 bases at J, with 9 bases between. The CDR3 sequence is CASSDVRGTQYF. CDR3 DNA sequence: TGTGCCAGCAGTGACGTTAGAGGTACGCAGTATTTT.

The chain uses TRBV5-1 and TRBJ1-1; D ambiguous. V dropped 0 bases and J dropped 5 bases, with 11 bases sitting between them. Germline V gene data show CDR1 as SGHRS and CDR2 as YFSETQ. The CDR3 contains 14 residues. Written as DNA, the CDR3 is TGCGCCAGCAGCTTGGGCCCGTTAGCTACTGAAGCTTTCTTT. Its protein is CASSLGPLATEAFF.

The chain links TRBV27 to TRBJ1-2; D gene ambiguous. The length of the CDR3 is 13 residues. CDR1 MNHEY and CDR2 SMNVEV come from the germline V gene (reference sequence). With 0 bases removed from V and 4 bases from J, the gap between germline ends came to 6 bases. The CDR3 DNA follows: TGTGCCAGCAGTTTATCTGTCGGCTATGGCTACACCTTC. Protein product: CASSLSVGYGYTF.

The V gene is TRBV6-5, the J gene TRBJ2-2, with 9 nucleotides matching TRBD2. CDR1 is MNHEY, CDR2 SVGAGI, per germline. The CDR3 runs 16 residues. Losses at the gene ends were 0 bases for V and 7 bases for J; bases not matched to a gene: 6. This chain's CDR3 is CASSYSGGGARGELFF. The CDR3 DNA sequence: TGTGCCAGCAGTTACTCAGGCGGGGGGGCCCGCGGGGAGCTGTTTTTT.